Reported below is one T cell receptor beta chain. Original processing notes: Scientists estimated how many nucleated cells there were by amplifying reference gene primers. This table comes from immunoSEQ multiplex PCR, and its TCRdb copy is limited to in-frame clones, with some not included. The V and J calls and clone size were taken over from that table, and D and trimming were inferred from the DNA. Here the sample spans approximately 100,000 clones, 85% being singletons. Germline V gene lookup returns CDR1 DFQATT and CDR2 SNEGSKA (reference sequence). V shed 3 bases, J shed 9 bases, and the junction held 17 bases outside the gene matches. This CDR3 region has 16 residues. The sample originates from a study of blood T cell repertoires in COVID-19. On the study more broadly: Acute and convalescent COVID-19 specimens originated in the United States, Italy and Spain. The analysed material was cDNA or gDNA that came from T cells, B-cell-depleted T cells, or PBMCs.

The V gene is TRBV20-1, the J gene TRBJ2-4; 7 bases agree with TRBD1. What was sequenced was peripheral blood. This TCR was sampled from a woman aged 70 to 79 with active or convalescent COVID-19. The CDR3: CSASRQGSSKFAIQYF. The CDR3 DNA follows: TGCAGTGCTAGTCGACAGGGTTCTTCAAAATTTGCCATTCAGTACTTC.